This T cell receptor beta chain was retrieved from a study of blood T cells in healthy people across ages. A second PCR, run for about 7 to 12 cycles, used a sample-barcoded 5' primer plus a J-beta primer mix. TCRdb analysed the 5' RACE reads with MiXCR anew, one entry per CDR3 protein. The data show over a million distinct CDR3 sequences, with roughly a quarter seen just once and around 0.75% held by the top ten. The germline gives CDR1 DFQATT, CDR2 SNEGSKA (reference sequence). Trimming left V 3 bases short and J 1 base short, with 18 bases between. The CDR3 spans 16 residues. This clonotype was seen only a few times. This same sample was also taken into another study, of T cells of mothers and their children.

The sample was blood. The sequence was obtained from a girl aged 2-15 years in good health. V usage is TRBV20-1 and J usage is TRBJ1-1; D gene uncertain. The CDR3 protein is CSASPLPPKKNTEAFF. The CDR3 DNA follows: TGCAGTGCTAGCCCCCTACCCCCGAAGAAGAACACTGAAGCTTTCTTT.